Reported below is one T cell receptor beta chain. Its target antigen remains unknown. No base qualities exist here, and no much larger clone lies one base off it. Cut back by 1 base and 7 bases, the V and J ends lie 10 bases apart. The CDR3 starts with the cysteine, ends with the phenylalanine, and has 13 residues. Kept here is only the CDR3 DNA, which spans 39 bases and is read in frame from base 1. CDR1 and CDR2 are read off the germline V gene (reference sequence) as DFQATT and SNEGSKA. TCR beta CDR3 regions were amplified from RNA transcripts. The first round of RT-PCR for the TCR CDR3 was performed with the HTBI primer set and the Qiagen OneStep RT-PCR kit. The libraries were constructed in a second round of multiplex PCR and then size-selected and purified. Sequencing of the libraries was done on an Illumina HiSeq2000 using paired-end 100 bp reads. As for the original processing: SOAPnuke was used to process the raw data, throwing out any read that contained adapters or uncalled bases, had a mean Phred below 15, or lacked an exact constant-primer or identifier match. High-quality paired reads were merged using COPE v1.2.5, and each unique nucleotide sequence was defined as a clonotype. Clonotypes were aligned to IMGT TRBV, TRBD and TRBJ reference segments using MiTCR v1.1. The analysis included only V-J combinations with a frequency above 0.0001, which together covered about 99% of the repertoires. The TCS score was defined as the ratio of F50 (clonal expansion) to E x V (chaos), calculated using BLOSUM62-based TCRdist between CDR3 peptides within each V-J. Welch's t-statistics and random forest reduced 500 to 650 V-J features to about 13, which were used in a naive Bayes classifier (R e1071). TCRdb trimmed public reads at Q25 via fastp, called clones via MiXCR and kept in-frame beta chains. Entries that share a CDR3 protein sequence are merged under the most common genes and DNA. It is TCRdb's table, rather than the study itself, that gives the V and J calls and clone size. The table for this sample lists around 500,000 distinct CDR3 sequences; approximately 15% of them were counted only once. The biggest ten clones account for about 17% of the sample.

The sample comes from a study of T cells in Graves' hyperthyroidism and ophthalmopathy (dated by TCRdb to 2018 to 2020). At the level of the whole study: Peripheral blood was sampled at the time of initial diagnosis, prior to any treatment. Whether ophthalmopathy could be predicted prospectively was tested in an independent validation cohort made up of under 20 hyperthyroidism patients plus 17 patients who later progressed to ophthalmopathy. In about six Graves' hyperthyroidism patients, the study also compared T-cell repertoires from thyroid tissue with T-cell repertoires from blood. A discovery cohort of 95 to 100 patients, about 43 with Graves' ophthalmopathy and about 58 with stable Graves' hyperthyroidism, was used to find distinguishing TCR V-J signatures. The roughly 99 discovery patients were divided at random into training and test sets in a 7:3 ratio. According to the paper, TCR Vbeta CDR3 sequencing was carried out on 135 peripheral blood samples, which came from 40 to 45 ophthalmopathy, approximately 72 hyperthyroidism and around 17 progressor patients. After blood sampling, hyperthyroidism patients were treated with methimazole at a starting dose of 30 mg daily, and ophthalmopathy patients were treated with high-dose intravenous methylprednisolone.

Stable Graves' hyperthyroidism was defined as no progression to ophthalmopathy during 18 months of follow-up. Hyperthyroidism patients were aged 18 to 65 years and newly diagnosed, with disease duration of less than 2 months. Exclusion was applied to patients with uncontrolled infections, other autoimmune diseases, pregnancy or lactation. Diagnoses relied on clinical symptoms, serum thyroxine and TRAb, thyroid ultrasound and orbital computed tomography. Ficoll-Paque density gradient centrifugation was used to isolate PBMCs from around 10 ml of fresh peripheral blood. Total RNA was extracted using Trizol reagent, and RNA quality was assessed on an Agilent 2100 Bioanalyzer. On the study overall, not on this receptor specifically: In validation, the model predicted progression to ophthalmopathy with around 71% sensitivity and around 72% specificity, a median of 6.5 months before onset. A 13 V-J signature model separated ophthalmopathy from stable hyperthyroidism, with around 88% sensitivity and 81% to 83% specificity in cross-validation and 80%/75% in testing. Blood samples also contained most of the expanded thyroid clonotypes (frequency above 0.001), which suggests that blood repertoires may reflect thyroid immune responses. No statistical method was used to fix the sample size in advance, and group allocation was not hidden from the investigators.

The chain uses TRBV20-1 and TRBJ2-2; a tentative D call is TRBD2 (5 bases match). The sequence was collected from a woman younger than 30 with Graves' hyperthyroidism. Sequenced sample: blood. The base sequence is TGCAGTGCTAGAGTGTCTAGCAACGGGGAGCTGTTTTTT. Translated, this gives CSARVSSNGELFF.